Included here is one T cell receptor (beta chain) sequence, with context. Its antigen is undetermined. TCRdb re-derived calls from the RT-PCR reads in MiXCR, one entry per CDR3 protein. The sample consists of over 400,000 distinct CDR3 sequences, over 10% of them appearing once. Germline values: CDR1 DFQATT, CDR2 SNEGSKA (reference sequence). The CDR3 is 15 amino acids. Trimming took off 0 bases at V and 6 bases at J, with 14 bases between the two ends. The sample comes from a study of response to subunit inactivated influenza vaccine. Study-level findings and limits: Few new T cells, the authors suggested, are recruited by each seasonal influenza vaccination.

Here the sequenced sample was PBMCs from blood, taken roughly 48 days after vaccination. The TCR sequence derives from a man aged 50 to 60 who received an inactivated influenza vaccine. This rearrangement joins TRBV20-1 to TRBJ2-2; the D is unclear. The CDR3 DNA is TGCAGTGCTAGAGACTCCCTTAAATTAGCCGGGGAGCTGTTTTTT. It translates to CSARDSLKLAGELFF.